Below are 30 T cell receptor beta chains sequenced from a single sample in a study of regulatory T cells in long-lasting Graves disease. Time point in this sample: newly diagnosed GD, antithyroid drugs for less than 3 months. Scientists built the TCR library using RNA that was extracted from PBMCs. Assembly of TCR beta libraries relied on iRepertoire HTBI primers together with Arm-PCR of CDR3 regions. TCRdb recomputed calls from the multiplex PCR reads with MiXCR, one row per CDR3 protein. Among over 500,000 distinct CDR3 sequences, about 16% were seen once, and the ten largest hold 12%. These data are also associated with another study on T cells in Graves' hyperthyroidism and ophthalmopathy.

The sample in question was peripheral blood mononuclear cells (PBMCs), obtained at new diagnosis, from a patient treated with antithyroid drugs. The receptors shown here come from a man in his late teens or twenties with Graves disease.

At least ten counts were recorded for this clonotype. This chain connects TRBV11-2 to TRBJ2-7; no firm D call. There are 12 residues in the CDR3. Germline CDR1 SGHAT, CDR2 FQNNGV. The V end was cut by 4 bases, the J end by 6 bases, with 10 bases between. The CDR3 nucleotides read TGTGCCAGCAGCTACCCACCGGGCGAGCAGTACTTC. Translated, it gives CASSYPPGEQYF.

Ten or more counts support this clonotype. V is TRBV11-2 and J is TRBJ2-5; no reliable D call. Deletions cut 0 bases from V and 3 bases from J, with 11 bases between. This CDR3 region has 15 residues. CDR1 SGHAT and CDR2 FQNNGV come from the germline V gene. The CDR3 loop is CASSLELLGEETQYF. The CDR3 DNA reads TGTGCCAGCAGCTTAGAATTACTTGGGGAAGAGACCCAGTACTTC.

This clonotype was seen a few times. The rearrangement joins TRBV9 to TRBJ2-7, with a weak D call TRBD2 (5 bases). The CDR3 spans 15 residues. With 0 bases removed from V and 2 bases from J, the gap between germline ends came to 12 bases. CDR1 is SGDLS and CDR2 is YYNGEE in the germline V gene. CDR3 nucleotide sequence: TGTGCCAGCAGCGTAGGAGGGTCCTCGCCCTACGAGCAGTACTTC. This sequence encodes CASSVGGSSPYEQYF.

In DNA, the CDR3 is TGTGCCAGCAGAAATTGGGGGTACAATGAGCAGTTCTTC. It encodes CASRNWGYNEQFF. The V call is TRBV5-4, the J call TRBJ2-1; D assignment may be TRBD1 or TRBD2 (5 bases each). Trimming pared 5 bases from V and 4 bases from J, leaving 10 bases between. Germline CDR1 and CDR2: SGHNT and YYREEE (reference sequence). The CDR3 sequence is 13 residues long. Using reference TRBV5-4 and TRBJ2-1 for the parts outside the CDR3, the full variable domain is ETGVTQSPTHLIKTRGQQVTLRCSSQSGHNTVSWYQQALGQGPQFIFQYYREEENGRGNFPPRFSGLQFPNYSSELNVNALELDDSALYLCASRNWGYNEQFFGPGTRLTVL.

This clonotype has ten or more counts. This rearrangement joins TRBV10-3 to TRBJ2-7, with D possibly being TRBD1 (5 bases). The CDR3 covers 14 residues. The germline V gene encodes CDR1 ENHRY and CDR2 SYGVKD. V was pared by 2 bases and J by 5 bases, with 13 bases between. The CDR3 region is CAISEDLRGHEQYF. The CDR3 DNA is TGTGCCATCAGTGAGGACCTAAGGGGCCACGAGCAGTACTTC.

In this sample, this clonotype turned up many times. This chain uses TRBV6-2 or TRBV6-3 with TRBJ2-2, with D uncertain. Trimming took off 0 bases at V and 1 base at J, with 15 bases between the two ends. This CDR3 spans 18 amino acids. The germline gives CDR1 MNHEY, CDR2 SVGEGT. The CDR3 region is CASSYSKIARKNTGELFF. The CDR3 DNA reads TGTGCCAGCAGTTACTCGAAAATTGCACGGAAGAACACCGGGGAGCTGTTTTTT.

The rearrangement joins TRBV7-3 to TRBJ2-5, with D possibly being TRBD1 or TRBD2 (5 bases each). Germline CDR1 and CDR2: SGHTA and FQGTGA. V lost 0 bases to trimming and J lost 4 bases, with 12 bases between them. The CDR3 extends over 15 amino acids. The CDR3 spells CASSLTGTGRETQYF. CDR3 nucleotides: TGTGCCAGCAGCTTAACGGGGACGGGGCGAGAGACCCAGTACTTC.

A remark on this clonotype: Just one base apart from a much larger clone, this may be a read error. The chain carries TRBV6-4 and TRBJ2-7, with TRBD1 matching over 8 bases. This CDR3 contains 19 residues. The V gene's germline CDR1 is MRHNA and CDR2 SNTAGT. CDR3 sequence reads: CPSSEEGQGTGFVYYEQYF. DNA for the CDR3: TGTCCCAGCAGTGAGGAAGGACAGGGTACGGGATTCGTCTACTACGAGCAGTACTTC.

There are many counts of this clonotype. The rearrangement uses TRBV18 and TRBJ1-5; possibly TRBD1 for D (5 bases). CDR1 is KGHSH, CDR2 LQKENI, per germline. The CDR3 has 16 amino acids. V was cut by 5 bases and J by 0 bases, with 14 bases left in between. CDR3 protein: CASSSTDSYSNQPQHF. DNA for the CDR3: TGTGCCAGCTCATCGACAGACAGTTATAGCAATCAGCCCCAGCATTTT.

In its sample, this clonotype was seen many times. The chain links TRBV3-1 to TRBJ1-4; the D gene is possibly TRBD1 (6 bases). V gave up 3 bases and J gave up 8 bases, with 13 bases separating them. This CDR3 is 14 amino acids long. Germline assignment: CDR1 LGHDT and CDR2 YNNKEL (reference sequence). CDR3 region: CASSQNRAMEKLFF. CDR3 in DNA: TGTGCCAGCAGCCAGAACAGGGCTATGGAAAAACTGTTTTTT.

Here the CDR3 reads CASSVGPTANYGYTF. CDR3 nucleotide sequence: TGTGCCAGCAGCGTCGGACCAACAGCTAACTATGGCTACACCTTC. This sequence joins TRBV6-1 and TRBJ1-2; D call uncertain. The CDR3 is made up of 15 amino acids. The V end was cut by 6 bases, the J end by 0 bases, with 14 bases between. CDR1 MNHNS and CDR2 SASEGT come from the germline V gene.

The J gene is TRBJ2-7, the V gene TRBV5-1; weak D call: TRBD1 (6 bases). This CDR3 region has 15 residues. Germline V gene sequence: CDR1 SGHRS, CDR2 YFSETQ. V lost 4 bases, J lost 7 bases, and 21 bases lay in between. The CDR3 nucleotides are TGCGCCAGCAGCAATACAGGGATATCCTACAATGAGCAGTACTTC. Residues: CASSNTGISYNEQYF.

This chain joins TRBV27 and TRBJ1-4, with no clear D. V was shortened by 5 bases and J by 4 bases, with 17 bases between the two germline ends. CDR3 length: 16 amino acids. Germline CDR1 reads MNHEY; CDR2 reads SMNVEV (reference sequence). This chain's CDR3 is CASSPSSPGLNEKLFF. For the CDR3, the DNA is TGTGCCAGCAGTCCATCATCACCCGGACTTAATGAAAAACTGTTTTTT.

This clonotype was seen many times. This chain links TRBV7-9 with TRBJ2-2, with D hard to call. The CDR3 sequence is 15 residues long. Germline CDR1 is SEHNR and CDR2 is FQNEAQ (reference sequence). V dropped 4 bases and J dropped 3 bases, with 12 bases sitting between them. The CDR3 sequence: CASSSPTRDTGELFF. CDR3 DNA: TGTGCCAGCAGCTCCCCAACTCGAGACACCGGGGAGCTGTTTTTT.

This clonotype was seen repeatedly, ten times or more. V gene TRBV28 combines with J gene TRBJ2-5; the D gene is possibly TRBD1 (6 bases). The CDR3 consists of 13 residues. V lost 6 bases and J 2 bases, leaving 10 bases between the germline ends. Germline CDR1 and CDR2: MDHEN and SYDVKM. The CDR3 region is CASSPGDQETQYF. The DNA for the CDR3 is TGTGCCAGCAGCCCAGGGGATCAAGAGACCCAGTACTTC.

This clonotype appeared a few times. The V call is TRBV29-1, the J call TRBJ2-1; TRBD2 aligns across 7 bases. The CDR3 consists of 17 residues. V was pared by 1 base and J by 2 bases, with 11 bases of the junction left unmatched. Germline lookup yields CDR1 SQVTM and CDR2 ANQGSEA. CDR3 DNA: TGCAGCGTTGAAGCCCCCCCCGGGAGGATCGCCTACAATGAGCAGTTCTTC. Its protein is CSVEAPPGRIAYNEQFF.

This clonotype has at least ten counts. The chain carries TRBV12-3 or TRBV12-4 and TRBJ2-1; TRBD2 matches 7 bases. The CDR3 covers 14 residues. V shed 5 bases and J 6 bases; nucleotides not matched to a gene: 7. CDR3 protein: CASSRDYSANEQFF. The DNA for the CDR3 is TGTGCCAGCAGTAGGGACTACTCTGCCAATGAGCAGTTCTTC.

This clonotype was observed a few times. The J gene is TRBJ2-7, the V gene TRBV20-1; D perhaps matches TRBD2 (6 bases). Germline CDR1 DFQATT, CDR2 SNEGSKA (reference sequence). The V and J ends lost 6 bases and 0 bases respectively, with 12 bases between them. The CDR3 extends over 13 amino acids. The CDR3 DNA is TGCAGTGCCCCACCGGGGGACTCCTACGAGCAGTACTTC. Translating gives CSAPPGDSYEQYF.

This clonotype was detected many times. This chain uses TRBV28 with TRBJ2-2; 10 bases line up with TRBD2. The CDR3 spans 16 residues. The germline CDR1 and CDR2 sequences are MDHEN and SYDVKM. The V gene end was trimmed by 3 bases and the J gene end by 3 bases; junction bases not matched to a gene: 4. The CDR3, as DNA: TGTGCCAGCAGTTTTGCTAGCGGGAGTTACACCGGGGAGCTGTTTTTT. This translates into CASSFASGSYTGELFF.

This clonotype came up a few times. The genes are TRBV14 and TRBJ2-7, with 7 positions matching TRBD2. Unmatched junction bases numbered 7, after V lost 1 base and J lost 4 bases. From germline, CDR1 is SGHDN and CDR2 FVKESK. This CDR3 is built from 15 residues. CDR3: CASSQGWLAVYEQYF. CDR3 DNA sequence: TGTGCCAGCAGCCAAGGATGGCTAGCGGTATACGAGCAGTACTTC.

In its sample, this clonotype was seen many times. The rearrangement links TRBV6-2 or TRBV6-3 to TRBJ2-1; 8 positions agree with TRBD1. The germline gives CDR1 MNHEY, CDR2 SVGEGT. The CDR3 is made up of 14 amino acids. V lost 5 bases, J lost 5 bases, and 5 bases stayed unmatched. The CDR3 loop reads CASSEQGVNNEQFF. The CDR3 region has the DNA TGTGCCAGCAGTGAACAGGGGGTAAACAATGAGCAGTTCTTC.

The gene calls are TRBV19 and TRBJ1-1; D ambiguous. V lost 6 bases and J lost 0, with 11 bases in between. The CDR3 covers 14 residues. The V gene's germline CDR1 is LNHDA and CDR2 SQIVND (reference sequence). CDR3 nucleotides: TGTGCCAGTAGGAGACAAGCCATGAACACTGAAGCTTTCTTT. As protein: CASRRQAMNTEAFF.

By share, this clonotype ranks as medium-sized. One end of the junction varies from germline; a read error may be responsible. The chain links TRBV6-1 to TRBJ1-3; weak D call: TRBD1 (6 bases). Germline V gives CDR1 MNHNS, CDR2 SASEGT. This CDR3 comprises 16 residues. In DNA form, the CDR3 reads TGCGCCAGCAGTGGTCCGGACAGACGCTCTGGAAACACCATATATTTT. Protein product: CASSGPDRRSGNTIYF.

In its sample, this clonotype was seen many times. V usage is TRBV28 and J usage is TRBJ2-5; perhaps TRBD1 as D (5 bases). The V gene lost 2 bases and the J gene lost 2 bases, with 12 bases spanning the gap. Germline CDR1 MDHEN, CDR2 SYDVKM. The length of the CDR3 is 15 residues. CDR3 coding DNA: TGTGCCAGCAGTTTACGAATGACAGAGCAAGAGACCCAGTACTTC. Translation gives CASSLRMTEQETQYF.

This clonotype was detected a few times. The V call is TRBV14, the J call TRBJ2-1; TRBD2 agrees at 7 bases. The CDR3 covers 14 residues. The germline V gene has CDR1 SGHDN and CDR2 FVKESK. The J segment lost 8 bases and the V segment lost 0 bases, leaving 4 bases of the junction unmatched. CDR3 coding DNA: TGTGCCAGCAGCCAAGAGGTCGCGGGGGATGAGCAGTTCTTC. Translation: CASSQEVAGDEQFF.

This clonotype occurred many times. The chain links TRBV5-5 to TRBJ1-1; D uncertain. This CDR3 is 14 amino acids long. The germline V gene encodes CDR1 SGHKS and CDR2 YYEKEE (reference sequence). Trimming left V 2 bases short and J 1 base short, with 9 bases between. The CDR3 here is CASSLRGQNTEAFF. The CDR3 bases are TGTGCCAGCAGCTTACGGGGTCAGAACACTGAAGCTTTCTTT.

The chain uses TRBV4-1 and TRBJ2-7; TRBD2 might be the D (6 bases). This CDR3 contains 13 residues. CDR1 is MGHRA, CDR2 YSYEKL, per germline. Trimming shortened V by 0 bases and J by 4 bases, and 7 bases separated the two germline ends. The CDR3 DNA is TGCGCCAGCAGCCAAGATCGGGAGTACGAGCAGTACTTC. Its protein is CASSQDREYEQYF.

This clonotype was seen a handful of times. Here the CDR3 reads CASNRGGGNGELFF. In nucleotides, the CDR3 is TGTGCCAGCAACCGGGGGGGGGGCAACGGGGAGCTGTTTTTT. V usage is TRBV9 and J usage is TRBJ2-2; 8 positions agree with TRBD2. Germline trimming cut 6 bases from V and 7 bases from J; bases unmatched to any gene: 8. The germline CDR1 and CDR2 sequences are SGDLS and YYNGEE. The CDR3 loop spans 14 amino acids.

The chain carries TRBV5-1 and TRBJ2-1; D is possibly TRBD2 (5 bases). The CDR3 contains 15 residues. The V end lost 0 bases, the J end lost 4 bases, and 11 bases lay between the germline ends. Germline CDR1 and CDR2: SGHRS and YFSETQ. The CDR3 sequence: CASSLGSLEYNEQFF. The CDR3 coding sequence is TGCGCCAGCAGCTTGGGATCACTAGAGTACAATGAGCAGTTCTTC.

Concerning this clonotype itself: A single base separates this from a much larger clone, so it may be a read error. The chain combines TRBV6-1 with TRBJ2-5; perhaps TRBD2 as D (7 bases). The CDR3 is 11 amino acids. Germline lookup yields CDR1 MNHNS and CDR2 SASEGT. The ends were cut back, 8 bases at V and 4 bases at J, with 8 bases in the middle. CDR3 sequence reads: CASGGAETQYF. The CDR3 DNA reads TGTGCCAGCGGGGGGGCAGAGACCCAGTACTTC.